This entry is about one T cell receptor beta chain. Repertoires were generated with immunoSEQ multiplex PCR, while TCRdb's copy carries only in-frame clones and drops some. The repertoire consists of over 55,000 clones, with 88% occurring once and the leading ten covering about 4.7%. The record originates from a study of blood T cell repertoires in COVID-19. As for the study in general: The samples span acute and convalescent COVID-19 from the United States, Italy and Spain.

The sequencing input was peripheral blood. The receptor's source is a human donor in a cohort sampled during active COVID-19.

The DNA of the CDR3 is TGTGCCAGCAGGACAGGGACGAATCAGCCCCAGCATTTT. It encodes CASRTGTNQPQHF. The chain has TRBV28 and TRBJ1-5, with 7 bases identical to TRBD1. The CDR3 has 13 residues. Trimming at V came to 6 bases and at J to 4 bases, leaving 3 bases not matched to a gene. CDR1 MDHEN and CDR2 SYDVKM come from the germline V gene.